This note documents a single T cell receptor (beta chain) sequence. This entry comes from a study of shared clonotypes between healthy human individuals. TCRdb's copy holds only in-frame clones and misses some; the assay was immunoSEQ multiplex PCR. The table shows about 960,000 clones, with roughly 72% occurring only once. The sample comprised memory CD4+ T cells sorted from blood. Subset of the sample: CD45RA-negative fraction. This TCR was recovered from a young man in good health.

CDR3 in DNA: TGTGCCAGCAGCTCCGGTATCGGACAGGGGAAGGAGACCCAGTACTTC. As protein: CASSSGIGQGKETQYF. This sequence joins TRBV5-4 and TRBJ2-5; the match to TRBD1 covers 9 bases. V lost 3 bases, J lost 5 bases, and 11 bases stayed unmatched. Germline V gene sequence: CDR1 SGHNT, CDR2 YYREEE (reference sequence). This CDR3 has 16 amino acids.